One sample yielded the 7 T cell receptor beta chains listed below, sequenced in a study of molecular identifiers for immune sequencing clone quantification. TCRdb reprocessed the PCR reads with MiXCR, giving one entry per CDR3 protein. The table includes over 550,000 distinct CDR3 sequences, about 25% detected once. The sample was naive CD8+ T cells from blood, with Jurkat cell RNA spiked in. Stated subset: FACS-sorted CD8+CD4-CCR7+CD45RA+ naive T cells. The receptor source for this set is a human donor in good health. Some libraries in this study had Jurkat cell RNA spiked in.

There are many counts of this clonotype. The J gene is TRBJ2-1, the V gene TRBV12-3 or TRBV12-4; D call uncertain. The CDR3 extends over 14 amino acids. V lost 8 bases to trimming and J lost 5 bases, with 16 bases between them. The CDR3 DNA reads TGTGCCAGCCGTTCTAAGAGCCTGAACAATGAGCAGTTCTTC. Translation: CASRSKSLNNEQFF.

Turning to this clonotype: No DNA is shown, since the ends of the CDR3 on it are uncertain; the CDR3 is the one TCRdb lists. The genes are TRBV6-6 and TRBJ1-2; the table's TRBD1 call for D was not verified on the DNA. The CDR3 is 21 residues long, counting both termini. Germline lookup yields CDR1 MNHNY and CDR2 SVGAGI (reference sequence). The CDR3 loop is CASTQTGKTMATPSKDYGYTF.

This clonotype showed up just a few times. The gene calls are TRBV13 and TRBJ2-1; D is uncertain. From germline, CDR1 is PRHDT and CDR2 FYEKMQ (reference sequence). The length of the CDR3 is 17 residues. Trimming shortened V by 4 bases and J by 0 bases, and 16 bases separated the two germline ends. CDR3 amino acids: CASSSIQTQSSYNEQFF. In DNA form, the CDR3 reads TGTGCCAGCAGCTCTATCCAGACACAGAGCTCCTACAATGAGCAGTTCTTC.

This clonotype was seen repeatedly, ten times or more. V is TRBV27 and J is TRBJ2-7, with 8 bases matching TRBD2. Germline V CDR1 and CDR2: MNHEY, SMNVEV (reference sequence). This CDR3 comprises 14 residues. V shed 1 base and J 6 bases; nucleotides not matched to a gene: 5. The CDR3 region is CASSLLAGPAEQYF. In DNA, the CDR3 is TGTGCCAGCAGTTTATTAGCGGGACCGGCCGAGCAGTACTTC.

This clonotype was found many times. This chain links TRBV7-9 with TRBJ2-7; 8 bases agree with TRBD1. J gave up 0 bases and V 0 bases, and 1 base lay outside the gene matches. CDR3 length equals 15 residues. In germline, CDR1 is SEHNR, CDR2 FQNEAQ (reference sequence). CDR3 sequence: CASSLATGDSYEQYF. The CDR3 DNA sequence: TGTGCCAGCAGCTTAGCGACAGGGGACTCCTACGAGCAGTACTTC.

This clonotype is a singleton in its sample. This chain uses TRBV6-2 or TRBV6-3 with TRBJ2-1; 10 bases fit TRBD2. In germline, CDR1 is MNHEY, CDR2 SVGEGT. This CDR3 contains 14 residues. This CDR3 reads CASLAGVSYNEQFF. CDR3 nucleotide sequence: TGTGCATCGCTAGCGGGAGTTTCCTACAATGAGCAGTTCTTC.

This clonotype was detected many times. This chain uses TRBV6-6 with TRBJ1-1; TRBD1 matches at 8 bases. The junction had 7 bases not matched to a gene; V was cut back by 5 bases and J by 5 bases. CDR1 and CDR2 from the germline V gene are MNHNY and SVGAGI (reference sequence). The CDR3 is 14 residues long. The CDR3 nucleotides are TGTGCCAGCAGTCCCGGGACAGGCCTGACTGAAGCTTTCTTT. It codes for CASSPGTGLTEAFF.